These 29 T cell receptor beta chains share one sample of origin, sequenced in a study of low-dose radiotherapy and immunotherapy resistance in tumors. Priming of first-strand cDNA relied on TRAV- and TRBV-specific primers (covering alpha and beta chains). TCRs were amplified for approximately 21 PCR cycles with a constant-region primer and V-primer adapter. TCRdb called the reads again in MiXCR, with one record for every CDR3 protein. This table holds tens of thousands of distinct CDR3 sequences, around 31% found once. Time point denoted: before trial treatment. Specimen: PBMCs, collected before treatment. The source of these receptors is a female donor with ovarian cancer.

The chain joins TRBV28 to TRBJ2-1, with 8 positions matching TRBD2. This CDR3 is built from 13 residues. The germline CDR1 and CDR2 sequences are MDHEN and SYDVKM. J gave up 7 bases and V 8 bases, and 7 bases lay outside the gene matches. DNA for the CDR3: TGTGCCAGCCGGGAGGGGGGCGGGAATGAGCAGTTCTTC. The encoded protein is CASREGGGNEQFF.

The chain is built from TRBV30 and TRBJ1-1, with D unresolved. Trimming took 6 bases from V and 3 from J, leaving 8 bases between them. The CDR3 sequence is 11 residues long. Germline V lookup: CDR1 GTSNPN, CDR2 SVGIG (reference sequence). Here the CDR3 reads CACESDTEAFF. In DNA form, the CDR3 reads TGTGCCTGCGAATCAGACACTGAAGCTTTCTTT.

Worth noting for this clonotype: Given a far larger clone just one base away, this is likely a sequencing read error. The conserved final phenylalanine or tryptophan is absent from the CDR3, which likely points to a read error. The rearrangement joins TRBV7-9 to TRBJ2-1, with TRBD2 matching over 11 bases. The CDR3 sequence is 15 residues long. V lost 5 bases to trimming and J lost 4 bases; unmatched junction nucleotides: 4. Germline CDR1 reads SEHNR; CDR2 reads FQNEAQ (reference sequence). CDR3 DNA: TGTGCCAGCAGCAGTACTAGCGGGGGTTACAATGAGCAGTTCTTA. The encoded protein is CASSSTSGGYNEQFL.

This clonotype has a count of ten or more. V is TRBV19 and J is TRBJ2-2, with D perhaps TRBD2 (6 bases). This CDR3 contains 14 residues. V dropped 10 bases and J dropped 6 bases, with 18 bases sitting between them. In germline, CDR1 is LNHDA, CDR2 SQIVND (reference sequence). The CDR3 sequence is CATSELALSGELFF. The CDR3 DNA is TGTGCCACAAGCGAACTAGCCCTCTCCGGGGAGCTGTTTTTT.

This clonotype was picked up many times. The CDR3 protein is CASSVLPRTDTQYF. The CDR3 DNA reads as TGTGCCAGCAGCGTACTCCCCCGAACGGATACGCAGTATTTT. The chain carries TRBV9 and TRBJ2-3, with D uncertain. The CDR3 spans 14 residues. The V gene's germline CDR1 is SGDLS and CDR2 YYNGEE. Between the trimmed V and J ends, which lost 1 base and 6 bases, there was a span of 12 bases.

The CDR3 DNA is TGTGCCAGCAGCTTGAATAGCGGGAGGGGAGGAGAGACCCAGTACTTC. Its translation: CASSLNSGRGGETQYF. The chain is built from TRBV7-2 and TRBJ2-5, with 11 nucleotides matching TRBD2. V lost 3 bases and J lost 4; bases outside the gene matches: 7. CDR1 SGHTA and CDR2 FQGNSA come from the germline V gene. This CDR3 comprises 16 residues.

This clonotype showed up many times. The chain links TRBV30 to TRBJ1-2; 8 nucleotides match TRBD1. The CDR3 contains 16 residues. CDR1 GTSNPN and CDR2 SVGIG come from the germline V gene (reference sequence). Germline trimming cut 4 bases from V and 3 bases from J; bases unmatched to any gene: 13. This CDR3 is CAWIGTGGMRYYGYTF. The CDR3 DNA follows: TGTGCCTGGATCGGAACAGGGGGTATGAGGTACTATGGCTACACCTTC.

Comments on this clonotype: A far larger clone is one base from this, pointing to a likely read error. The genes are TRBV6-8 and TRBJ2-1; no clear D. Trimming removed 8 bases at V and 10 bases at J, with 15 bases between. CDR1 is MNHGY and CDR2 is SAAAGT in the germline V gene. This CDR3 contains 12 residues. The CDR3 DNA sequence: TGTGCCAGCTATGTAACTCTCTACGAGCAGTTCTTC. Translated: CASYVTLYEQFF.

This clonotype was observed at least ten times. The chain carries TRBV7-9 and TRBJ2-7; the match to TRBD1 covers 9 bases. The CDR3 extends over 14 amino acids. CDR1 and CDR2 (germline): SEHNR, FQNEAQ (reference sequence). V lost 5 bases to trimming and J lost 3 bases; unmatched junction nucleotides: 5. The CDR3 DNA follows: TGTGCCAGCAGCCCCCCGGACAGGGGCTACGAGCAGTACTTC. It specifies CASSPPDRGYEQYF.

This clonotype was detected ten times or more. The chain joins TRBV29-1 to TRBJ1-5; 8 bases match TRBD1. This CDR3 contains 13 residues. Unmatched junction bases numbered 6, after V lost 8 bases and J lost 3 bases. Germline CDR1 and CDR2: SQVTM and ANQGSEA. CDR3 in DNA: TGCAGCTACGGGACAGGCAACAATCAGCCCCAGCATTTT. Its translation: CSYGTGNNQPQHF.

There are many counts of this clonotype. This chain connects TRBV9 to TRBJ2-3, with TRBD2 identical over 8 bases. Germline CDR1 and CDR2: SGDLS and YYNGEE. With V trimmed by 4 bases and J by 5 bases, 15 bases remained unmatched. CDR3 length: 17 residues. The CDR3 region has the DNA TGTGCCAGCAGCATCCTGAGGGGGGCGGGAGGTCAAGATACGCAGTATTTT. Translated, it gives CASSILRGAGGQDTQYF. The whole variable domain, remainder taken from reference TRBV9 and TRBJ2-3, is DSGVTQTPKHLITATGQRVTLRCSPRSGDLSVYWYQQSLDQGLQFLIQYYNGEERAKGNILERFSAQQFPDLHSELNLSSLELGDSALYFCASSILRGAGGQDTQYFGPGTRLTVL.

The rearrangement links TRBV9 to TRBJ2-7, with 9 bases aligning to TRBD2. The V and J ends lost 0 bases and 3 bases, in that order; junction bases with no gene match: 4. The CDR3 has 15 residues. Germline CDR1 and CDR2: SGDLS and YYNGEE. This chain's CDR3 is CASSVASGNHYEQYF. DNA of the CDR3: TGTGCCAGCAGCGTAGCTAGCGGGAACCACTACGAGCAGTACTTC.

The chain joins TRBV20-1 to TRBJ2-1, with 11 bases lining up with TRBD2. Germline V gene data show CDR1 as DFQATT and CDR2 as SNEGSKA (reference sequence). The CDR3 extends over 15 amino acids. Trimming cost V 0 bases and J 4 bases; bases outside gene matches: 2. CDR3 amino acids: CSARDTSGGYNEQFF. In DNA form, the CDR3 reads TGCAGTGCTAGAGACACTAGCGGGGGTTACAATGAGCAGTTCTTC.

This clonotype has at least ten counts. This chain joins TRBV5-4 and TRBJ1-4; 7 nucleotides match TRBD1. Per the germline V gene, CDR1 is SGHNT and CDR2 is YYREEE (reference sequence). The CDR3 length is 15 residues. Trimming cost V 5 bases and J 4 bases; bases outside gene matches: 8. CDR3 amino acids: CASRNRGSGNEKLFF. The CDR3, as DNA: TGTGCCAGCAGAAACAGGGGCTCCGGTAATGAAAAACTGTTTTTT.

This clonotype showed up many times. The V and J genes are TRBV29-1 and TRBJ1-1; D ambiguous. The V end lost 4 bases, the J end lost 0 bases, and 9 bases lay between the germline ends. Germline loops: CDR1 SQVTM, CDR2 ANQGSEA. The CDR3 extends over 13 amino acids. CDR3 sequence reads: CSVGGLMNTEAFF. For the CDR3, the DNA is TGCAGCGTTGGAGGGTTGATGAACACTGAAGCTTTCTTT.

This clonotype has ten or more counts. The chain joins TRBV28 to TRBJ1-5; D gene uncertain. Trimming stripped 0 bases from V and 3 bases from J, with 6 bases between. The V gene's germline CDR1 is MDHEN and CDR2 SYDVKM. The CDR3 has 14 residues. The CDR3 DNA reads TGTGCCAGCAGTTTATGGTCAGACAATCAGCCCCAGCATTTT. Translating it yields CASSLWSDNQPQHF.

This chain uses TRBV20-1 with TRBJ2-3; D is ambiguous. V lost 3 bases and J lost 4, with 5 bases in between. This CDR3 contains 11 residues. CDR1 DFQATT and CDR2 SNEGSKA come from the germline V gene (reference sequence). In DNA form, the CDR3 reads TGCAGTGCTAGGGCCCCAGATACGCAGTATTTT. Amino acid sequence: CSARAPDTQYF.

The CDR3 bases are TGCAGTGCTACTGGGACAGGGGGCGACGAGCAGTACTTC. The encoded protein is CSATGTGGDEQYF. The V gene is TRBV20-1, the J gene TRBJ2-7, with 12 bases lining up with TRBD1. The CDR3 totals 13 residues. CDR1 is DFQATT, CDR2 SNEGSKA, per germline (reference sequence). V gave up 4 bases and J gave up 5 bases; unmatched junction bases: 3.

This clonotype was seen ten or more times. V and J are TRBV7-6 and TRBJ2-1, with D perhaps matching TRBD1 (5 bases). This CDR3 is 14 amino acids long. Per germline, CDR1 SGHVS and CDR2 FNYEAQ. V was cut by 1 base and J by 6 bases, with 10 bases left in between. The CDR3, as DNA: TGTGCCAGCAGCTTAGGGACACTCTCCAATGAGCAGTTCTTC. Its protein product is CASSLGTLSNEQFF.

This clonotype was seen ten or more times. The chain is built from TRBV5-1 and TRBJ2-7, with 9 positions matching TRBD1. Trimming cost V 0 bases and J 3 bases; bases outside gene matches: 4. CDR1 SGHRS and CDR2 YFSETQ come from the germline V gene. There are 15 residues in the CDR3. CDR3 loop: CASSLGGTGIYEQYF. CDR3 sequence (DNA): TGCGCCAGCAGCTTGGGCGGGACAGGGATCTACGAGCAGTACTTC.

V gene TRBV12-3 or TRBV12-4 combines with J gene TRBJ2-7, with a tentative D call TRBD2 (5 bases). This CDR3 region has 14 residues. The V end lost 1 base, the J end lost 2 bases, and 9 bases lay between the germline ends. This chain's CDR3 is CASSLDWGAYEQYF. The DNA of the CDR3 is TGTGCCAGCAGTTTAGATTGGGGAGCCTACGAGCAGTACTTC.

Concerning this clonotype itself: Only one base separates this from a far larger clonotype, so it likely reflects a read error. The V gene is TRBV7-9, the J gene TRBJ2-5; 7 bases align to TRBD2. Germline CDR1 reads SEHNR; CDR2 reads FQNEAQ (reference sequence). This CDR3 spans 14 amino acids. The trim removed 10 bases at V and 3 bases at J, leaving 11 bases unmatched. In DNA, the CDR3 is TGTGCCATCGGGGGGAGTCTAATGGAAGAGACCCAGTACTTC. This gives the protein CAIGGSLMEETQYF.

This clonotype was counted ten times or more. The chain joins TRBV29-1 to TRBJ2-3; D unresolved. The germline V and J ends were trimmed by 1 base and 2 bases, with 4 bases remaining between them. CDR3 length equals 12 residues. Germline V gene data show CDR1 as SQVTM and CDR2 as ANQGSEA. The CDR3 nucleotides read TGCAGCGTTGAAGCCGACACAGATACGCAGTATTTT. It is translated as CSVEADTDTQYF.

This chain links TRBV5-1 with TRBJ1-1; possible D gene TRBD1, 6 bases. This CDR3 has 16 amino acids. Deletions cut 3 bases from V and 3 bases from J, with 18 bases between. Germline V gene data show CDR1 as SGHRS and CDR2 as YFSETQ. The CDR3 coding sequence is TGCGCCAGCAGCTCCGGTGGACGGGGGCTTGACACTGAAGCTTTCTTT. Translating gives CASSSGGRGLDTEAFF.

This clonotype was seen ten or more times. V is TRBV4-2 and J is TRBJ2-2; 10 positions match TRBD2. The CDR3 sequence is 15 residues long. Germline CDR1 is LGHNA and CDR2 is YNFKEQ. V lost 1 base to trimming and J lost 4 bases; unmatched junction nucleotides: 0. The CDR3 protein is CASSQGLAGTGELFF. The CDR3 nucleotides are TGTGCCAGCAGCCAAGGACTAGCGGGCACCGGGGAGCTGTTTTTT.

This clonotype was recorded many times. This rearrangement joins TRBV29-1 to TRBJ2-3; 7 nucleotides line up with TRBD1. Trimming took 7 bases from V and 2 from J; bases not matched to a gene: 9. Germline V CDR1 and CDR2: SQVTM, ANQGSEA. CDR3 length equals 14 residues. The CDR3 bases are TGCAGCGGGATGGGACAGCTCTTCACAGATACGCAGTATTTT. Protein product: CSGMGQLFTDTQYF.

To note about this clonotype: A read error is the likely source, as a far larger clone sits one nucleotide away. The V call is TRBV15, the J call TRBJ2-1; 12 bases map to TRBD2. CDR1 and CDR2 from the germline V gene are LNHNV and YYDKDF (reference sequence). Trimming at V came to 6 bases and at J to 10 bases, leaving 10 bases not matched to a gene. The CDR3 sequence is 15 residues long. CDR3 amino acids: CATSRTSGDLYEQFF. Here the CDR3 DNA reads TGTGCCACCAGTCGGACTAGCGGGGACCTCTACGAGCAGTTCTTC.

This clonotype was detected ten times or more. The J gene is TRBJ2-7, the V gene TRBV6-1; D possibly matches TRBD1 or TRBD2 (6 bases each). V was pared by 7 bases and J by 5 bases, with 9 bases between. This CDR3 comprises 11 residues. In germline, CDR1 is MNHNS, CDR2 SASEGT. Written as DNA, the CDR3 is TGTGCCAGCACCGGGGGCCACGAGCAGTACTTC. Protein product: CASTGGHEQYF.

On this clonotype: A read error is the likely source, as a far larger clone sits one nucleotide away. The rearrangement joins TRBV12-3 or TRBV12-4 to TRBJ2-7; 8 bases fit TRBD1. V shed 5 bases and J 7 bases; nucleotides not matched to a gene: 13. The CDR3 covers 15 residues. CDR3 DNA sequence: TGTGCCAGCAGTCTCGGACAGGGTGGCTACAATGAGCAGTACTTC. Translating gives CASSLGQGGYNEQYF.